One sample yielded the 5 T cell receptor beta chains listed below, sequenced in a study of control samples from healthy donors and cancer patients. This table comes from immunoSEQ multiplex PCR, and its TCRdb copy is limited to in-frame clones, with some not included. The sample has some 110,000 clones; around 87% are singletons. Sequencing was done on a sample of PBMCs. Receptors originate from a woman aged 45-65 years with colorectal cancer.

The genes are TRBV4-1 and TRBJ2-7; D might be TRBD2 (6 bases). This CDR3 has 14 amino acids. The V end lost 5 bases, the J end lost 0 bases, and 11 bases lay between the germline ends. Germline V gene lookup returns CDR1 MGHRA and CDR2 YSYEKL. CDR3 bases: TGCGCCAGCAGCGCGGGGAGCGGCTCCTACGAGCAGTACTTC. It is translated as CASSAGSGSYEQYF.

A word on this clone: Relative to the germline gene, one junction end is altered; a read error may explain this. V usage is TRBV12-5 and J usage is TRBJ2-1, with unresolved D. CDR1 is LGHNT and CDR2 is FRNRAP in the germline V gene. The CDR3 runs to 11 residues. The chain's CDR3 is CASGYYSEQFF. CDR3 bases: TGTGCTAGTGGATATTACAGTGAGCAGTTCTTC.

The rearrangement joins TRBV13 to TRBJ2-4; no clear D gene. Germline assignment: CDR1 PRHDT and CDR2 FYEKMQ (reference sequence). V lost 3 bases and J lost 1, with 7 bases in between. The CDR3 covers 14 residues. CDR3 DNA: TGTGCCAGCAGCTTTTCGACGGCCAAAAACATTCAGTACTTC. It translates to CASSFSTAKNIQYF.

The rearrangement uses TRBV2 and TRBJ2-3; D is undetermined. V was pared by 0 bases and J by 1 base, with 14 bases between. The CDR3 has 17 residues. CDR1 is SNHLY and CDR2 is FYNNEI in the germline V gene. The CDR3 reads CASSEAQKGRGTDTQYF. The CDR3 DNA reads as TGTGCCAGCAGTGAAGCGCAAAAGGGAAGGGGCACAGATACGCAGTATTTT.

J is TRBJ1-1 and V is TRBV10-2; no reliable D call. Trimming pared 7 bases from V and 0 bases from J, leaving 6 bases between. The CDR3 sequence is 12 residues long. The germline CDR1 and CDR2 sequences are WSHSY and SAAADI. CDR3 loop: CASTQVNTEAFF. CDR3 DNA: TGCGCCAGCACTCAGGTGAACACTGAAGCTTTCTTT.